A selection of T cell receptor beta chains follows, all from one sample in a study of siplizumab effects on memory and regulatory T cells. The data were produced by immunoSEQ multiplex PCR, yet TCRdb's version contains in-frame clones alone and is incomplete. This table has about 70,000 clones, 88% appearing once. Material for sequencing was Tregs sorted from blood. Receptors were obtained from a human donor in good health. The CDR3 runs from the conserved cysteine through the conserved F or W. A D gene is named only where the DNA matches it firmly. Clone size is given for some rows only: seen once, a few or many times, or a class if the clone is expanded.

DNA: TGTGCCAGCAGCGCGAGGGTGGGTACGCAGTATTTT; CDR3: CASSARVGTQYF; V: TRBV7-3; D: NA; length: 12; J: TRBJ2-3; size: once
DNA: TGTGCCACCAGCAGAGATTTGTTAGCTAACTATGGCTACACCTTC; CDR3: CATSRDLLANYGYTF; V: TRBV15; D: NA; length: 15; J: TRBJ1-2; size: NA
DNA: TGTGCCAGTGGGGGACTAGCGGTTAGCACAGATACGCAGTATTTT; CDR3: CASGGLAVSTDTQYF; V: TRBV19; D: TRBD2; length: 15; J: TRBJ2-3; size: NA
DNA: TGTGCCAGCAGTTTAGAGTTTTATGAGCAGTTCTTC; CDR3: CASSLEFYEQFF; V: TRBV28; D: NA; length: 12; J: TRBJ2-1; size: NA
DNA: TGTGCCAGCAGTTACACCCCTCCACAGGGCCCCTCTGGAAACACCATATATTTT; CDR3: CASSYTPPQGPSGNTIYF; V: TRBV5-5; D: NA; length: 18; J: TRBJ1-3; size: NA
DNA: TGTGCCAGCAGCCGCACGCGGTATAATGAAAAACTGTTTTTT; CDR3: CASSRTRYNEKLFF; V: TRBV11-3; D: NA; length: 14; J: TRBJ1-4; size: NA
DNA: TGTGCCAGTAGTAGAGCCCCGGCCGGATCTAGCGGGTCAAACCGTAGGTTCAATGAGCAGTTCTTC; CDR3: CASSRAPAGSSGSNRRFNEQFF; V: TRBV19; D: TRBD2; length: 22; J: TRBJ2-1; size: NA
DNA: TGTGCCAGCAGCCAAGGGCAGGAGATCACTAGCACAGATACGCAGTATTTT; CDR3: CASSQGQEITSTDTQYF; V: TRBV14; D: NA; length: 17; J: TRBJ2-3; size: once
DNA: TGTGCCAGCAGTTTGGGCCTGGGTGGACTGTTTTTT; CDR3: CASSLGLGGLFF; V: TRBV6-5; D: NA; length: 12; J: TRBJ1-4; size: NA
DNA: TGTGCCAGCAGCCCGACTAGGAGAGGCGGGGAGCTGTTTTTT; CDR3: CASSPTRRGGELFF; V: TRBV5-4; D: NA; length: 14; J: TRBJ2-2; size: once
DNA: TGCGCCAGCAGTAGCGGGAGGGCCCCAGATACGCAGTATTTT; CDR3: CASSSGRAPDTQYF; V: TRBV5-1; D: TRBD2; length: 14; J: TRBJ2-3; size: NA
DNA: TGTGCCAGCAGCCCGTTGGATCCCGGGGGCAAAAACATTCAGTACTTC; CDR3: CASSPLDPGGKNIQYF; V: TRBV5-5; D: NA; length: 16; J: TRBJ2-4; size: NA
DNA: TGTGCCAGCAGCTTCTGGACGAACACTGAAGCTTTCTTT; CDR3: CASSFWTNTEAFF; V: TRBV11-3; D: NA; length: 13; J: TRBJ1-1; size: NA
DNA: TGTGCCAGCAGCAAACAGGGCATCAACACTGAAGCTTTCTTT; CDR3: CASSKQGINTEAFF; V: TRBV7-9; D: NA; length: 14; J: TRBJ1-1; size: NA
DNA: TGTGCCTGGAGTGTACTGGCAGGAGTGCGGTATGGCTACACCTTC; CDR3: CAWSVLAGVRYGYTF; V: TRBV30; D: NA; length: 15; J: TRBJ1-2; size: NA
DNA: TGTGCCAGCAGTGAAAGTGGTGTGAGAACGCAGTATTTT; CDR3: CASSESGVRTQYF; V: TRBV6-1; D: NA; length: 13; J: TRBJ2-3; size: NA
DNA: TGTGCCAGCAGTGTTAGGACAATGGGAAATGAAAAACTGTTTTTT; CDR3: CASSVRTMGNEKLFF; V: TRBV6-1; D: NA; length: 15; J: TRBJ1-4; size: NA
DNA: TGTGCCAGTAGTATAGGCAGGGGGTACGAGCAGTACTTC; CDR3: CASSIGRGYEQYF; V: TRBV19; D: TRBD1; length: 13; J: TRBJ2-7; size: NA
DNA: TGTGCCTGGAACGTTCCTTACACTGAAGCTTTCTTT; CDR3: CAWNVPYTEAFF; V: TRBV30; D: NA; length: 12; J: TRBJ1-1; size: NA
DNA: TGTGCCAGCAGTTTTAATGAGGCCGGGGAGCTGTTTTTT; CDR3: CASSFNEAGELFF; V: TRBV27; D: NA; length: 13; J: TRBJ2-2; size: NA
DNA: TGTGCCAGCAGCGCGGGACTAGCGGGAGGATGGCAAGAGACCCAGTACTTC; CDR3: CASSAGLAGGWQETQYF; V: TRBV9; D: TRBD2; length: 17; J: TRBJ2-5; size: NA
DNA: TGCGCCAGCAGCCGCCGGGAGGAGAGTAACACTGAAGCTTTCTTT; CDR3: CASSRREESNTEAFF; V: TRBV4-1; D: NA; length: 15; J: TRBJ1-1; size: NA
DNA: TGTGCCAGCAGCTTACGGTCGGGCACAGATACGCAGTATTTT; CDR3: CASSLRSGTDTQYF; V: TRBV7-9; D: NA; length: 14; J: TRBJ2-3; size: NA
DNA: TGTGCCAGTACCAAGGGTGGGACATATCAGCCCCAGCATTTT; CDR3: CASTKGGTYQPQHF; V: TRBV19; D: NA; length: 14; J: TRBJ1-5; size: NA
DNA: TGTGCCAGTAGTAGAGGGACAGGGGGAAGTGGTGAGCAGTTCTTC; CDR3: CASSRGTGGSGEQFF; V: TRBV19; D: TRBD1; length: 15; J: TRBJ2-1; size: NA
DNA: TGTGCCAGTGGGAGATCGGAGACCCAGTACTTC; CDR3: CASGRSETQYF; V: TRBV7-9; D: NA; length: 11; J: TRBJ2-5; size: NA
DNA: TGCGCCAGCAGCTTGGCAGGGGGTAATCAGCCCCAGCATTTT; CDR3: CASSLAGGNQPQHF; V: TRBV5-1; D: TRBD1; length: 14; J: TRBJ1-5; size: NA
DNA: TGTGCCAGCAGTTACTTGGTGGCGGGTAACTATGGCTACACCTTC; CDR3: CASSYLVAGNYGYTF; V: TRBV6-5; D: NA; length: 15; J: TRBJ1-2; size: NA
DNA: TGCGCCAGCAGCGGGGGACAGTCGGAGACCCAGTACTTC; CDR3: CASSGGQSETQYF; V: TRBV5-1; D: TRBD1; length: 13; J: TRBJ2-5; size: NA
DNA: TGTGCCAGTAGTGTGGCGGGAGGAGGAGAGACCCAGTACTTC; CDR3: CASSVAGGGETQYF; V: TRBV19; D: TRBD2; length: 14; J: TRBJ2-5; size: NA
DNA: TGTGCCAGCAGTGCCGTGGGGTATCAGCCCCAGCATTTT; CDR3: CASSAVGYQPQHF; V: TRBV6-1; D: NA; length: 13; J: TRBJ1-5; size: NA
DNA: TGCAGCGTTGTACGCGGCACCGGGGAGCTGTTTTTT; CDR3: CSVVRGTGELFF; V: TRBV29-1; D: NA; length: 12; J: TRBJ2-2; size: NA
DNA: TGTGCCAGCAGTCCACCGGGACAGGGGAATCAGCCCCAGCATTTT; CDR3: CASSPPGQGNQPQHF; V: TRBV6-6; D: TRBD1; length: 15; J: TRBJ1-5; size: NA
DNA: TGTGCCAGCAAGGGCGCCGGGGAGCTGTTTTTT; CDR3: CASKGAGELFF; V: TRBV6-1; D: NA; length: 11; J: TRBJ2-2; size: NA
DNA: TGTGCCAGCAGCCCGAGGGGGTCCGCCACTGAAGCTTTCTTT; CDR3: CASSPRGSATEAFF; V: TRBV9; D: NA; length: 14; J: TRBJ1-1; size: NA